The 27 T cell receptor beta chains listed next were all sequenced from one sample in a study of T cell changes during pregnancy in multiple sclerosis. The assay was immunoSEQ multiplex PCR, and TCRdb's table has in-frame clones only and misses some. The repertoire consists of 52,000 or so clones, with 70% to 90% occurring once and the leading ten covering 0.45% to 0.75%. This specimen was CD4+ T cells from peripheral blood mononuclear cells, taken in the first trimester of pregnancy. The receptor source for this set is a female donor with multiple sclerosis, enrolled in a pregnancy study.

The V call is TRBV5-6, the J call TRBJ1-1; no clear D. Germline CDR1 reads SGHDT; CDR2 reads YYEEEE. V was trimmed by 4 bases and J by 5 bases, leaving 9 bases between them. CDR3 length: 12 residues. CDR3 in amino acids: CASSLEPTEAFF. The CDR3 DNA follows: TGTGCCAGCAGCCTAGAACCGACTGAAGCTTTCTTT.

The V gene is TRBV10-3, the J gene TRBJ2-3; 14 nucleotides match TRBD2. The germline CDR1 and CDR2 sequences are ENHRY and SYGVKD. The CDR3 has 16 residues. V trimming: 4 bases; J trimming: 4 bases; junction bases outside the gene matches: 4. CDR3 nucleotide sequence: TGTGCCATCAGTGTGGGACTAGCGGGAGCGGCAGATACGCAGTATTTT. Translating gives CAISVGLAGAADTQYF.

This clone was found once. The gene calls are TRBV6-5 and TRBJ1-1, with unresolved D. V was shortened by 0 bases and J by 1 base, with 9 bases between the two germline ends. The germline V gene has CDR1 MNHEY and CDR2 SVGAGI. The CDR3 is made up of 15 amino acids. The CDR3 DNA reads TGTGCCAGCAGTTACTCGCCTATGAGGAACACTGAAGCTTTCTTT. Its translation: CASSYSPMRNTEAFF.

CDR3 residues: CASSEDWQETQYF. DNA of the CDR3: TGTGCCAGCAGCGAGGACTGGCAAGAGACCCAGTACTTC. V gene TRBV11-2 combines with J gene TRBJ2-5; the D gene is possibly TRBD2 (5 bases). Germline lookup yields CDR1 SGHAT and CDR2 FQNNGV. V was pared by 5 bases and J by 2 bases, with 9 bases between. There are 13 residues in the CDR3.

The chain joins TRBV9 to TRBJ2-5; 7 nucleotides match TRBD2. Trimming removed 0 bases from V and 4 bases from J; junction bases left unmatched: 9. The germline CDR1 and CDR2 sequences are SGDLS and YYNGEE. The CDR3 consists of 16 residues. In DNA form, the CDR3 reads TGTGCCAGCAGCGTAGATGGGGGAGGGCCGCGAGAGACCCAGTACTTC. It translates to CASSVDGGGPRETQYF.

CDR3: CASSLAGGGTDTQYF. CDR3 DNA: TGTGCCAGCAGCTTAGCGGGAGGCGGCACAGATACGCAGTATTTT. The rearrangement joins TRBV28 to TRBJ2-3; 10 bases are a match to TRBD2. Germline lookup yields CDR1 MDHEN and CDR2 SYDVKM. V was clipped by 6 bases and J by 1 base; unmatched bases: 4. The CDR3 totals 15 residues.

The chain recombines TRBV2 with TRBJ2-1; D unclear. This CDR3 contains 14 residues. Germline V gene lookup returns CDR1 SNHLY and CDR2 FYNNEI. Trimming removed 0 bases from V and 3 bases from J, with 6 bases in between. The DNA of the CDR3 is TGTGCCAGCAGTGAAGCTGTGAGCTACAATGAGCAGTTCTTC. This codes for CASSEAVSYNEQFF.

Here the CDR3 DNA reads TGTGCCAGCAGCCAAAGGGGCCCGGCCTATAACACTGAAGCTTTCTTT. It translates to CASSQRGPAYNTEAFF. The chain joins TRBV14 to TRBJ1-1, with D perhaps TRBD1 (5 bases). Germline CDR1 SGHDN, CDR2 FVKESK. The length of the CDR3 is 16 residues. The V and J ends lost 2 bases and 2 bases respectively, with 15 bases between them. The full variable domain, completed using reference TRBV14 and TRBJ1-1, is EAGVTQFPSHSVIEKGQTVTLRCDPISGHDNLYWYRRVMGKEIKFLLHFVKESKQDESGMPNNRFLAERTGGTYSTLKVQPAELEDSGVYFCASSQRGPAYNTEAFFGQGTRLTVV.

The J gene is TRBJ2-7, the V gene TRBV27, with 10 bases aligning to TRBD1. The V segment lost 6 bases and the J segment 4 bases; nucleotides outside the gene matches: 6. The CDR3 extends over 14 amino acids. Germline V gene data show CDR1 as MNHEY and CDR2 as SMNVEV (reference sequence). Here the CDR3 DNA reads TGTGCCAGCAGGAGGACAGGGGGAGCTTACGAGCAGTACTTC. It is translated as CASRRTGGAYEQYF.

The genes are TRBV7-6 and TRBJ2-3, with a weak D call TRBD2 (6 bases). V lost 0 bases to trimming and J lost 4 bases, with 14 bases between them. There are 16 residues in the CDR3. Germline V gene data show CDR1 as SGHVS and CDR2 as FNYEAQ. CDR3 residues: CASSLAPTSNPDTQYF. The CDR3, as DNA: TGTGCCAGCAGCTTAGCGCCGACTAGTAACCCAGATACGCAGTATTTT.

V and J are TRBV5-1 and TRBJ2-1; 12 nucleotides agree with TRBD2. The V segment lost 0 bases and the J segment 7 bases; nucleotides outside the gene matches: 2. CDR1 is SGHRS and CDR2 is YFSETQ in the germline V gene. The CDR3 runs to 15 residues. CDR3 sequence (DNA): TGCGCCAGCAGCTTGGGCGGACTAGCGGGAAATGAGCAGTTCTTC. Residues: CASSLGGLAGNEQFF.

Regarding this clone: An end of the junction does not agree with germline; a read error may underlie this. The chain uses TRBV2 and TRBJ2-5; TRBD2 matches at 8 bases. The germline V gene encodes CDR1 SNHLY and CDR2 FYNNEI. This CDR3 comprises 16 residues. The CDR3 protein is CAGSYESAGAGETQYF. CDR3 nucleotide sequence: TGTGCCGGCAGTTACGAATCAGCGGGGGCCGGAGAGACCCAGTACTTC. The whole variable domain, filled in from reference TRBV2 and TRBJ2-5, reads EPEVTQTPSHQVTQMGQEVILRCVPISNHLYFYWYRQILGQKVEFLVSFYNNEISEKSEIFDDQFSVERPDGSNFTLKIRSTKLEDSAMYFCAGSYESAGAGETQYFGPGTRLLVL.

V usage is TRBV6-1 and J usage is TRBJ1-4; TRBD1 agrees at 11 bases. Germline loops: CDR1 MNHNS, CDR2 SASEGT. This CDR3 is built from 16 residues. V was pared by 1 base and J by 7 bases, with 5 bases of the junction left unmatched. CDR3 nucleotides: TGTGCCAGCAGTGAAGTAAGGGGACAGGGGGGTGAAAAACTGTTTTTT. Encoded protein: CASSEVRGQGGEKLFF.

A few counts support this clone. The chain combines TRBV29-1 with TRBJ1-1, with D maybe TRBD1 (6 bases). Trimming pared 5 bases from V and 0 bases from J, leaving 16 bases between. Looked up from germline, CDR1 is SQVTM and CDR2 is ANQGSEA. The CDR3 covers 15 residues. Here the CDR3 DNA reads TGCAGCGTTAGAACAGGGAGAGCCATGAACACTGAAGCTTTCTTT. Translated: CSVRTGRAMNTEAFF.

The genes are TRBV6-4 and TRBJ1-2, with D possibly being TRBD1 (6 bases). Germline assignment: CDR1 MRHNA and CDR2 SNTAGT. CDR3 length: 15 residues. Trimming took off 2 bases at V and 6 bases at J, with 16 bases between the two ends. The CDR3 reads CASSDQPTGEHGYTF. The CDR3 nucleotides are TGTGCCAGCAGTGACCAGCCGACAGGAGAACATGGCTACACCTTC.

V and J are TRBV4-2 and TRBJ2-1, with 15 bases that match TRBD2. The CDR3 has 17 residues. The germline V gene encodes CDR1 LGHNA and CDR2 YNFKEQ. V was clipped by 2 bases and J by 8 bases; unmatched bases: 7. CDR3 in DNA: TGTGCCAGCAGCCAATCCGGACTAGCGGGAGGGTCCCATGAGCAGTTCTTC. Translation gives CASSQSGLAGGSHEQFF.

This chain joins TRBV19 and TRBJ1-2; D not resolved. V gave up 3 bases and J gave up 8 bases, with 10 bases separating them. This CDR3 contains 12 residues. Germline assignment: CDR1 LNHDA and CDR2 SQIVND (reference sequence). The CDR3 spells CASSIPGRGYTF. The CDR3 coding sequence is TGTGCCAGTAGTATCCCAGGCCGGGGCTACACCTTC. The whole variable domain, filled in from reference TRBV19 and TRBJ1-2, reads DGGITQSPKYLFRKEGQNVTLSCEQNLNHDAMYWYRQDPGQGLRLIYYSQIVNDFQKGDIAEGYSVSREKKESFPLTVTSAQKNPTAFYLCASSIPGRGYTFGSGTRLTVV.

This clone appeared a few times. This rearrangement joins TRBV19 to TRBJ1-6; TRBD1 might be the D (5 bases). Trimming stripped 4 bases from V and 6 bases from J, with 10 bases between. Germline V CDR1 and CDR2: LNHDA, SQIVND (reference sequence). This CDR3 is built from 14 residues. This CDR3 is CASSRTGGNSPLHF. CDR3 in DNA: TGTGCCAGTAGTAGGACCGGGGGTAATTCACCCCTCCACTTT. The complete variable domain, with remaining parts taken from reference TRBV19 and TRBJ1-6, reads DGGITQSPKYLFRKEGQNVTLSCEQNLNHDAMYWYRQDPGQGLRLIYYSQIVNDFQKGDIAEGYSVSREKKESFPLTVTSAQKNPTAFYLCASSRTGGNSPLHFGNGTRLTVT.

This chain joins TRBV6-1 and TRBJ2-1, with 9 positions matching TRBD2. This CDR3 spans 15 amino acids. V gave up 6 bases and J gave up 5 bases; unmatched junction bases: 8. Looked up from germline, CDR1 is MNHNS and CDR2 is SASEGT. In nucleotides, the CDR3 is TGTGCCAGCAGGAGTAGCGGGAGTGGAAACAATGAGCAGTTCTTC. Amino acid sequence: CASRSSGSGNNEQFF.

In its sample, this clone was seen once. The V gene is TRBV19, the J gene TRBJ2-3; 10 bases fit TRBD2. The germline V gene has CDR1 LNHDA and CDR2 SQIVND (reference sequence). V lost 4 bases and J lost 2; bases outside the gene matches: 3. There are 15 residues in the CDR3. The CDR3: CASSTSGGHTDTQYF. The CDR3 nucleotides are TGTGCCAGTAGTACTAGCGGGGGACACACAGATACGCAGTATTTT.

V and J are TRBV4-3 and TRBJ2-1; possibly TRBD2 for D (5 bases). V dropped 0 bases and J dropped 7 bases, with 10 bases sitting between them. The CDR3 spans 14 residues. Germline-derived CDR1 and CDR2 are LGHNA and YSLEER. The DNA of the CDR3 is TGCGCCAGCAGCCAAGATGAGGGTGGTAATGAGCAGTTCTTC. Translating it yields CASSQDEGGNEQFF.

The chain recombines TRBV18 with TRBJ1-4, with TRBD1 identical over 7 bases. Germline values: CDR1 KGHSH, CDR2 LQKENI. Trimming removed 2 bases from V and 8 bases from J; junction bases left unmatched: 8. The CDR3 has 15 amino acids. CDR3 nucleotides: TGTGCCAGCTCACCAAACAGGGGCGACAAGGAAAAACTGTTTTTT. It codes for CASSPNRGDKEKLFF.

The count of this clone is one. The V call is TRBV7-2, the J call TRBJ2-5, with 10 positions matching TRBD1. There are 15 residues in the CDR3. Per the germline V gene, CDR1 is SGHTA and CDR2 is FQGNSA. V lost 3 bases to trimming and J lost 3 bases; unmatched junction nucleotides: 4. The CDR3 reads CASSFSGTGEETQYF. For the CDR3, the DNA is TGTGCCAGCAGCTTCAGCGGGACAGGGGAAGAGACCCAGTACTTC.

This clone was counted between two and nine times. This CDR3 is CSAGQGRTEAFF. The CDR3, as DNA: TGCAGCGCTGGACAGGGGCGGACTGAAGCTTTCTTT. The rearrangement uses TRBV29-1 and TRBJ1-1; 9 nucleotides match TRBD1. The CDR3 runs 12 residues. Germline V gene data show CDR1 as SQVTM and CDR2 as ANQGSEA. V was pared by 7 bases and J by 5 bases, with 5 bases of the junction left unmatched.

This clone was counted between two and nine times. V gene TRBV2 combines with J gene TRBJ1-1; 8 bases are shared with TRBD1. Trimming removed 5 bases from V and 1 base from J; junction bases left unmatched: 6. Germline-derived CDR1 and CDR2 are SNHLY and FYNNEI. The CDR3 is 15 residues long. The CDR3 protein is CASSTQGQANTEAFF. DNA of the CDR3: TGTGCCAGCAGTACTCAGGGACAGGCGAACACTGAAGCTTTCTTT.

V usage is TRBV20-1 and J usage is TRBJ1-2; D is undetermined. The CDR3 runs 11 residues. V lost 1 base and J lost 4, with 4 bases in between. Germline lookup yields CDR1 DFQATT and CDR2 SNEGSKA (reference sequence). The CDR3 sequence: CSARAGYGYTF. The CDR3 nucleotides read TGCAGTGCTAGAGCGGGCTATGGCTACACCTTC.

The gene calls are TRBV10-3 and TRBJ1-1; tentatively, D is TRBD1 (5 bases). Germline V gives CDR1 ENHRY, CDR2 SYGVKD. V gave up 3 bases and J gave up 1 base, with 6 bases separating them. The CDR3 consists of 13 residues. The CDR3 DNA reads as TGTGCCATCAGTGACAGGGAGAACACTGAAGCTTTCTTT. Encoded protein: CAISDRENTEAFF.